These T cell receptor beta chains were read from a single sample in a study of CD8 T cells in Susac syndrome. MiXCR was run by TCRdb on the immunoSEQ multiplex PCR reads, yielding one entry per CDR3 protein. The table has approximately 19,000 distinct CDR3 sequences, approximately 95% seen once. Sequencing was done on a sample of CD8+ T cells from PBMCs. The receptor source for this set is a human donor in good health. Both conserved end residues are part of each CDR3. Each record gives: V gene, CDR3 length, clone size, D gene, J gene, CDR3 protein, CDR3 DNA. A D gene is named only where the DNA matches it firmly. Clone size, where shown, is once, few, many, or a class for clones that have expanded.

TRBV20-1,14,-,-,TRBJ2-7,CSARDMMAAYEQYF,TGCAGTGCTAGAGATATGATGGCGGCCTACGAGCAGTACTTC
TRBV7-6,16,-,TRBD2,TRBJ2-2,CASSWVLAGATGELFF,TGTGCCAGCAGCTGGGTCCTAGCGGGAGCCACCGGGGAGCTGTTTTTT
TRBV10-3,18,-,TRBD2,TRBJ2-1,CAIGTSGSTPRESNEQFF,TGTGCCATAGGTACTAGCGGGAGCACACCAAGGGAGTCCAATGAGCAGTTCTTC
TRBV6-1,16,-,-,TRBJ2-3,CASSVKTFGFTDTQYF,TGTGCCAGCAGTGTGAAGACTTTTGGCTTCACAGATACGCAGTATTTT
TRBV7-9,14,-,-,TRBJ2-3,CASSSSAGTDTQYF,TGTGCCAGCAGCTCAAGTGCCGGCACAGATACGCAGTATTTT
TRBV7-6,16,-,-,TRBJ1-1,CASSLGTGTRNTEAFF,TGTGCCAGCAGCTTAGGGACCGGGACGAGGAACACTGAAGCTTTCTTT
TRBV27,10,-,-,TRBJ1-1,CASGASEAFF,TGTGCCAGCGGGGCGTCTGAAGCTTTCTTT
TRBV27,16,-,TRBD1,TRBJ2-5,CASSPTLTGAEETQYF,TGTGCCAGCAGCCCTACCCTGACAGGGGCCGAAGAGACCCAGTACTTC
TRBV6-2/TRBV6-3,15,-,-,TRBJ2-5,CASSYSIMGSETQYF,TGTGCCAGCAGTTACTCGATTATGGGTTCCGAGACCCAGTACTTC
TRBV29-1,15,-,TRBD1,TRBJ1-1,CSEARQVRGLTEAFF,TGCAGCGAAGCAAGACAGGTTAGGGGGCTCACTGAAGCTTTCTTT
TRBV16,16,once,-,TRBJ2-5,CASSQLPTGNQETQYF,TGTGCCAGCAGCCAATTACCTACAGGGAACCAAGAGACCCAGTACTTC
TRBV9,16,-,-,TRBJ2-2,CASSVEGQTNTGELFF,TGTGCCAGCAGCGTAGAGGGACAAACGAACACCGGGGAGCTGTTTTTT
TRBV7-9,13,-,-,TRBJ2-7,CASPEGPGHEQYF,TGTGCCAGCCCGGAGGGCCCAGGACACGAGCAGTACTTC
TRBV7-2,18,-,-,TRBJ2-2,CASSRLGTTLDPTGELFF,TGTGCCAGCAGCCGACTGGGGACCACCCTAGACCCCACCGGGGAGCTGTTTTTT
TRBV7-8,15,-,TRBD2,TRBJ2-1,CASIPEAGAYNEQFF,TGTGCCAGCATCCCCGAAGCGGGGGCCTACAATGAGCAGTTCTTC
TRBV27,13,-,-,TRBJ2-7,CASSWEKNYEQYF,TGTGCCAGCAGTTGGGAGAAGAACTACGAGCAGTACTTC
TRBV4-3,19,-,-,TRBJ2-3,CASSRTTGPLLSSTDTQYF,TGCGCCAGCAGCCGGACGACAGGACCCCTTCTCTCTAGCACAGATACGCAGTATTTT
TRBV29-1,17,-,-,TRBJ1-2,CSVELRPLSRHFYGYTF,TGCAGCGTTGAATTGAGACCCCTGAGCCGTCACTTCTATGGCTACACCTTC
TRBV7-9,15,-,TRBD1,TRBJ2-7,CASSARTGASYEQYF,TGTGCCAGCAGCGCCCGGACAGGCGCCTCCTACGAGCAGTACTTC
TRBV12-3/TRBV12-4,14,-,TRBD1,TRBJ1-5,CASRYGQGNQPQHF,TGTGCCAGCAGATATGGACAGGGAAATCAGCCCCAGCATTTT
TRBV5-6,14,-,-,TRBJ2-1,CASSLAIGAAEQFF,TGTGCCAGCAGCTTGGCAATTGGAGCCGCCGAGCAGTTCTTC
TRBV20-1,15,-,TRBD2,TRBJ2-1,CSASEGLADYNEQFF,TGCAGTGCTAGTGAAGGACTAGCGGATTACAATGAGCAGTTCTTC
TRBV27,15,-,-,TRBJ1-2,CASSLYPSRAYGYTF,TGTGCCAGCAGTTTATATCCGTCCAGGGCCTATGGCTACACCTTC
TRBV12-5,14,-,-,TRBJ1-1,CASGPEGVNTEAFF,TGTGCTAGTGGTCCGGAGGGGGTTAACACTGAAGCTTTCTTT
TRBV7-8,14,-,-,TRBJ2-1,CATTIIAVYNEQFF,TGTGCCACCACCATAATAGCGGTATACAATGAGCAGTTCTTC
TRBV19,14,-,-,TRBJ2-7,CASNPNGPMYEQYF,TGTGCCAGTAATCCCAATGGGCCTATGTACGAGCAGTACTTC
TRBV11-2,16,once,-,TRBJ1-1,CASSLDRESWGNEAFF,TGTGCCAGCAGCTTAGATCGGGAGAGTTGGGGCAATGAAGCTTTCTTT
TRBV10-3,13,-,-,TRBJ2-7,CAISEGGAGEQYF,TGTGCCATCAGTGAGGGCGGTGCGGGGGAGCAGTACTTC